This entry lists 7 T cell receptor beta chains sequenced from one sample in a study of blood T cell repertoires in COVID-19. Produced via immunoSEQ multiplex PCR; TCRdb's table is partial and in-frame only. The sample has around 150,000 clones; 85% are singletons. Specimen: peripheral blood. The origin of the receptors is a human donor with acute or convalescent COVID-19. The donor label of this sample is uncertain.

The gene calls are TRBV5-1 and TRBJ1-1; TRBD1 aligns across 10 bases. Germline lookup yields CDR1 SGHRS and CDR2 YFSETQ. Trimming cost V 3 bases and J 1 base; bases outside gene matches: 0. The CDR3 covers 14 residues. The CDR3 spells CASSWTGGNTEAFF. The DNA of the CDR3 is TGCGCCAGCAGCTGGACAGGGGGGAACACTGAAGCTTTCTTT.

The chain employs TRBV7-3 and TRBJ2-2, with 7 bases identical to TRBD1. This CDR3 is built from 15 residues. With 5 bases clipped from V and 7 bases from J, the junction kept 10 bases outside the gene matches. Per germline, CDR1 SGHTA and CDR2 FQGTGA. This CDR3 reads CASSETGTDGGELFF. The CDR3 nucleotides are TGTGCCAGCAGCGAGACCGGGACAGATGGCGGGGAGCTGTTTTTT.

V and J are TRBV6-5 and TRBJ1-1; D might be TRBD1 (5 bases). The CDR3 extends over 14 amino acids. With 0 bases removed from V and 4 bases from J, the gap between germline ends came to 9 bases. CDR1 and CDR2 (germline): MNHEY, SVGAGI. CDR3 residues: CASSYSKGRTEAFF. Here the CDR3 DNA reads TGTGCCAGCAGTTACTCGAAGGGGCGCACTGAAGCTTTCTTT.

V gene TRBV7-8 combines with J gene TRBJ2-3; 14 bases line up with TRBD2. This CDR3 region has 17 residues. V was clipped by 2 bases and J by 6 bases; unmatched bases: 7. CDR1 and CDR2 from the germline V gene are SGHVS and FQNEAQ. Here the CDR3 reads CASSLLRTSGGSDTQYF. The CDR3 nucleotides read TGTGCCAGCAGCTTACTCAGGACTAGCGGGGGGAGCGATACGCAGTATTTT.

This chain joins TRBV27 and TRBJ1-6; 8 positions match TRBD1. The CDR3 has 13 residues. V shed 6 bases and J 7 bases; nucleotides not matched to a gene: 2. Germline CDR1 and CDR2: MNHEY and SMNVEV (reference sequence). The CDR3 DNA follows: TGTGCCAGCAGCCAGGGGGCGAATTCACCCCTCCACTTT. It is translated as CASSQGANSPLHF.

This chain uses TRBV11-2 with TRBJ2-7; D perhaps matches TRBD1 (5 bases). The CDR3 runs 17 residues. V lost 3 bases, J lost 2 bases, and 20 bases lay in between. Germline loops: CDR1 SGHAT, CDR2 FQNNGV. CDR3 residues: CASSFPVAGSRTYEQYF. The CDR3, as DNA: TGTGCCAGCAGCTTTCCCGTTGCAGGGTCCCGTACCTACGAGCAGTACTTC.

The chain links TRBV7-2 to TRBJ1-1; the D gene is possibly TRBD1 (5 bases). Germline-derived CDR1 and CDR2 are SGHTA and FQGNSA. V was pared by 5 bases and J by 3 bases, with 13 bases between. The CDR3 runs 14 residues. For the CDR3, the DNA is TGTGCCAGCAGCGGACGGGGGGGATACACTGAAGCTTTCTTT. Encoded protein: CASSGRGGYTEAFF.